The following is a T cell receptor (beta chain) sequence with its context. The antigen remains undetermined. The data were taken from a study of blood T cells in healthy people across ages. Overall study results and limits: The recorded TCR beta diversity per million T cells decreased in a roughly linear manner with age.

Donation came from healthy Caucasian individuals in Russia who were aged roughly 6 to 95. It was with a sample-barcoded 5' primer and a J-beta primer mix that a second PCR of roughly 7 to 12 cycles was run. TCRdb re-called the 5' RACE reads with MiXCR, one entry per CDR3 protein. The repertoire holds 1.5 million to 2 million distinct CDR3 sequences, with roughly 27% as singletons. This receptor was identified in a woman in her 30s in good health. The sequencing input was blood.

The CDR3 DNA follows: TGTGCCAGCAGCGTGGATTCCCTCACAGATACGCAGTATTTT. It is translated as CASSVDSLTDTQYF. The J gene is TRBJ2-3, the V gene TRBV9; unclear D gene. CDR1 and CDR2 (germline): SGDLS, YYNGEE. Trimming stripped 2 bases from V and 2 bases from J, with 9 bases between. This CDR3 spans 14 amino acids.